This T cell receptor (beta chain) is drawn from a study of CD8+ T cells in alopecia areata. Study-wide results and limits: TCR sharing across patients was less clear than in mice, possibly HLA-related. Scalp sample data also include resident alphabeta T cells from normal skin. Lesional tissue from the scalp (especially in alopecia totalis/universalis) showed higher clonality than normal scalp.

Reverse transcribed after extraction, RNA yielded cDNA as the sequencing template. Measured with immunoSEQ multiplex PCR; TCRdb has only the in-frame clones, and not every one. The sample is made up of under 350,000 clones, none counted only once. Turning to this clone: As yet, its antigen is unknown. The listed genes are named as in mouse. The read terminates 4 residues before the CDR3 end, so the remaining end is supplied by the germline J gene.

Pooled cutaneous lymph node cells were sorted using CD4, CD8alpha, NKG2D, NKG2ACE and other markers. This CDR3 spans 17 amino acids. With V trimmed by 2 bases and J by 1 base, 6 bases remained unmatched. From germline, CDR1 is NSHNY and CDR2 SYGAGN. The sequencing input was CD4+ T cells sorted from a lymph node. The rearrangement joins TRBV13-1 to TRBJ2-2; 9 bases align to TRBD2. The source is a C3H/HeJ mouse with alopecia areata. For this mouse line, the MHC haplotype is H2-k. CDR3 bases read: TGTGCCAGCAGTGAAGGAAAACTGGGGGGAAACACCGGG. Its translation: CASSEGKLGGNTG. The whole CDR3 region reads CASSEGKLGGNTGQLYF.